Below, 11 T cell receptor beta chains from the same sample are listed, as sequenced in a study of sequential checkpoint blockade in melanoma. Treatment described: randomized to nivolumab then ipilimumab (arm A) or the reverse (arm B). Assay: immunoSEQ multiplex PCR; the TCRdb copy retains only in-frame clones and omits some. Among 10,000 or so clones listed, roughly 20% were seen once. The sample here was tumor tissue (inferred from file names), taken from a patient given nivolumab and ipilimumab in sequence. These receptors all come from a human donor with melanoma.

The rearrangement joins TRBV6-8 to TRBJ2-1; D gene unclear. This CDR3 spans 12 amino acids. Germline CDR1 and CDR2: MNHGY and SAAAGT. V dropped 7 bases and J dropped 9 bases, with 13 bases sitting between them. This CDR3 reads CASTSDGSEQFF. The CDR3, as DNA: TGTGCCAGCACCTCCGATGGCAGTGAGCAGTTCTTC.

This clone was found a few times. The gene calls are TRBV9 and TRBJ2-5; 16 nucleotides agree with TRBD2. Germline trimming cut 5 bases from V and 5 bases from J; bases unmatched to any gene: 9. Germline lookup yields CDR1 SGDLS and CDR2 YYNGEE. The CDR3 runs 17 residues. Written as DNA, the CDR3 is TGTGCCAGCAGTGGGACTAGCGGGGGGGCCATCGCTGAGACCCAGTACTTC. The encoded protein is CASSGTSGGAIAETQYF. Based on the CDR3 plus reference TRBV9 and TRBJ2-5, the full variable domain is DSGVTQTPKHLITATGQRVTLRCSPRSGDLSVYWYQQSLDQGLQFLIQYYNGEERAKGNILERFSAQQFPDLHSELNLSSLELGDSALYFCASSGTSGGAIAETQYFGPGTRLLVL.

The CDR3 loop reads CASKDRGLSPNEKLFF. The CDR3 bases are TGTGCCAGTAAGGACAGGGGGCTAAGTCCTAATGAAAAACTGTTTTTT. The rearrangement joins TRBV19 to TRBJ1-4, with 11 positions matching TRBD1. The CDR3 contains 16 residues. J lost 3 bases, V lost 7 bases, and 7 bases had no gene match. The germline gives CDR1 LNHDA, CDR2 SQIVND (reference sequence).

This rearrangement joins TRBV19 to TRBJ2-2, with TRBD1 identical over 7 bases. This CDR3 comprises 16 residues. The V gene's germline CDR1 is LNHDA and CDR2 SQIVND (reference sequence). J lost 2 bases, V lost 6 bases, and 9 bases had no gene match. CDR3 residues: CASSRGRQGNTGELFF. The CDR3 DNA reads TGTGCCAGTAGCCGAGGGCGACAGGGCAACACCGGGGAGCTGTTTTTT. The full variable domain, in which reference TRBV19 and TRBJ2-2 provide the parts outside the CDR3, is DGGITQSPKYLFRKEGQNVTLSCEQNLNHDAMYWYRQDPGQGLRLIYYSQIVNDFQKGDIAEGYSVSREKKESFPLTVTSAQKNPTAFYLCASSRGRQGNTGELFFGEGSRLTVL.

The chain carries TRBV28 and TRBJ2-7; D not resolved. The CDR3 sequence is 16 residues long. The germline V gene has CDR1 MDHEN and CDR2 SYDVKM. The V gene lost 5 bases and the J gene lost 2 bases, with 19 bases spanning the gap. The CDR3 sequence is CASSPTNRAGAYEQYF. CDR3 nucleotide sequence: TGTGCCAGCAGTCCTACCAACCGGGCAGGAGCCTACGAGCAGTACTTC. Variable domain in full (rest from reference TRBV28 and TRBJ2-7): DVKVTQSSRYLVKRTGEKVFLECVQDMDHENMFWYRQDPGLGLRLIYFSYDVKMKEKGDIPEGYSVSREKKERFSLILESASTNQTSMYLCASSPTNRAGAYEQYFGPGTRLTVT.

The rearrangement links TRBV19 to TRBJ2-5; D is uncertain. The CDR3 has 13 amino acids. The V and J ends lost 5 bases and 2 bases respectively, with 9 bases between them. CDR1 is LNHDA and CDR2 is SQIVND in the germline V gene (reference sequence). The DNA of the CDR3 is TGTGCCAGTAGTCTTACAGCGCAAGAGACCCAGTACTTC. Amino acid sequence: CASSLTAQETQYF. The full variable domain, its missing parts supplied by reference TRBV19 and TRBJ2-5, is DGGITQSPKYLFRKEGQNVTLSCEQNLNHDAMYWYRQDPGQGLRLIYYSQIVNDFQKGDIAEGYSVSREKKESFPLTVTSAQKNPTAFYLCASSLTAQETQYFGPGTRLLVL.

A single count supports this clone. This rearrangement joins TRBV28 to TRBJ2-3; TRBD2 matches 11 bases. V lost 8 bases, J lost 6 bases, and 7 bases stayed unmatched. The germline CDR1 and CDR2 sequences are MDHEN and SYDVKM. CDR3 size: 14 residues. Here the CDR3 reads CASSIAGGIDTQYF. The CDR3 DNA reads as TGTGCCAGCTCAATAGCGGGGGGGATCGATACGCAGTATTTT.

V usage is TRBV11-3 and J usage is TRBJ2-7; 9 bases fit TRBD1. From germline, CDR1 is SGHNT and CDR2 YENEEA. This CDR3 contains 15 residues. Trimming removed 6 bases from V and 6 bases from J; junction bases left unmatched: 12. The DNA of the CDR3 is TGTGCCAGCAGGGAAAAACAGGGGGCGAATACCGAGCAGTACTTC. Protein product: CASREKQGANTEQYF.

In this sample, this clone turned up a few times. V gene TRBV11-3 combines with J gene TRBJ2-2; 7 nucleotides align to TRBD1. The V gene's germline CDR1 is SGHNT and CDR2 YENEEA. The CDR3 is 15 residues long. V lost 3 bases, J lost 3 bases, and 4 bases stayed unmatched. CDR3 DNA sequence: TGTGCCAGCAGCTTTGGACAGGCTCACACCGGGGAGCTGTTTTTT. It codes for CASSFGQAHTGELFF.

The J gene is TRBJ1-1, the V gene TRBV19, with 8 bases that match TRBD1. This CDR3 contains 14 residues. Unmatched junction bases numbered 6, after V lost 3 bases and J lost 6 bases. In germline, CDR1 is LNHDA, CDR2 SQIVND (reference sequence). CDR3: CASSMRTGLAEAFF. In DNA form, the CDR3 reads TGTGCCAGTAGTATGAGGACAGGGTTGGCTGAAGCTTTCTTT.

This clone showed up many times. The chain carries TRBV11-3 and TRBJ1-5; D not resolved. Trimming took off 1 base at V and 1 base at J, with 8 bases between the two ends. CDR3 length: 15 amino acids. Germline V CDR1 and CDR2: SGHNT, YENEEA. The CDR3 bases are TGTGCCAGCAGCTTAGGAGACGTGAGCAATCAGCCCCAGCATTTT. This encodes CASSLGDVSNQPQHF.